Following are 18 T cell receptor beta chains from one sample sequenced in a study of OX40 agonist ivuxolimab in advanced cancers. The assay was immunoSEQ multiplex PCR, and TCRdb's table has in-frame clones only and misses some. The table records tens of thousands of clones, 85% to 95% of them present only once. The sequenced sample was CD4+ or CD8+ T cells sorted from blood, obtained in a trial of the OX40 agonist ivuxolimab. The receptors derive from an adult with an advanced solid tumor such as melanoma, head and neck, liver or kidney cancer.

The V call is TRBV19, the J call TRBJ1-2, with D perhaps matching TRBD1 (5 bases). The CDR3 has 19 residues. The V end was cut by 2 bases, the J end by 5 bases, with 27 bases between. Germline V gene sequence: CDR1 LNHDA, CDR2 SQIVND (reference sequence). The CDR3 nucleotides are TGTGCCAGTAGTATACCTCGATGGGGCCCTGAAATTCTACTTTATGGCTACACCTTC. Its translation is CASSIPRWGPEILLYGYTF. Complete variable domain (other parts from reference TRBV19 and TRBJ1-2): DGGITQSPKYLFRKEGQNVTLSCEQNLNHDAMYWYRQDPGQGLRLIYYSQIVNDFQKGDIAEGYSVSREKKESFPLTVTSAQKNPTAFYLCASSIPRWGPEILLYGYTFGSGTRLTVV.

The chain is built from TRBV19 and TRBJ1-1; TRBD1 agrees at 10 bases. Germline V lookup: CDR1 LNHDA, CDR2 SQIVND (reference sequence). The CDR3 contains 13 residues. After removal of 9 bases from V and 5 bases from J, the junction contained 6 bases not matched to a gene. Written as DNA, the CDR3 is TGTGCCAGCAAGGACAGGGGGGTGACTGAAGCTTTCTTT. Residues: CASKDRGVTEAFF.

This clone was counted between two and nine times. This sequence joins TRBV29-1 and TRBJ1-1; TRBD1 is a possible D gene (5 bases). The CDR3 spans 13 residues. Germline CDR1 is SQVTM and CDR2 is ANQGSEA. DNA of the CDR3: TGCAGTTGTTGGGGGGGGATGAACACTGAAGCTTTCTTT. Its protein is CSCWGGMNTEAFF.

V gene TRBV28 combines with J gene TRBJ2-2; the D gene is possibly TRBD2 (6 bases). Looked up from germline, CDR1 is MDHEN and CDR2 is SYDVKM. Between the trimmed V and J ends, which lost 3 bases and 2 bases, there was a span of 7 bases. The CDR3 contains 14 residues. The chain's CDR3 is CASSLEGNTGELFF. The CDR3 DNA reads as TGTGCCAGCAGTTTGGAGGGTAACACCGGGGAGCTGTTTTTT.

The chain links TRBV7-9 to TRBJ2-5, with TRBD2 as a possible D gene (5 bases). V was clipped by 5 bases and J by 2 bases, with 15 bases between them. CDR1 and CDR2 (germline): SEHNR, FQNEAQ (reference sequence). The CDR3 has 15 amino acids. This CDR3 reads CASSHPLGEQETQYF. The CDR3, as DNA: TGTGCCAGCAGCCACCCCTTGGGAGAGCAAGAGACCCAGTACTTC.

The rearrangement joins TRBV5-1 to TRBJ1-1, with 9 positions matching TRBD1. Germline CDR1 is SGHRS and CDR2 is YFSETQ. J was trimmed by 0 bases and V by 4 bases; bases with no gene match: 7. The CDR3 loop spans 16 amino acids. The CDR3 bases are TGCGCCAGCAGCCGGGACAGGGTCATGTTGAACACTGAAGCTTTCTTT. As protein: CASSRDRVMLNTEAFF.

The sample holds one count of this clone. The genes are TRBV19 and TRBJ2-3, with TRBD2 matching over 11 bases. V shed 6 bases and J 7 bases; nucleotides not matched to a gene: 9. This CDR3 is 15 amino acids long. CDR1 LNHDA and CDR2 SQIVND come from the germline V gene (reference sequence). CDR3 region: CASSPTSGSGNTQYF. The CDR3 coding sequence is TGTGCCAGTAGCCCAACTAGCGGGAGTGGAAATACGCAGTATTTT.

V gene TRBV30 combines with J gene TRBJ1-1, with D perhaps matching TRBD1 (5 bases). V gave up 4 bases and J gave up 4 bases, with 16 bases separating them. Germline assignment: CDR1 GTSNPN and CDR2 SVGIG (reference sequence). The CDR3 is made up of 14 amino acids. The CDR3 coding sequence is TGTGCCTGGATTGGGGGAGGGTCTGGCACTGAAGCTTTCTTT. It specifies CAWIGGGSGTEAFF.

The gene calls are TRBV4-1 and TRBJ1-2; TRBD1 matches 11 bases. The CDR3 is made up of 13 amino acids. V shed 8 bases and J 5 bases; nucleotides not matched to a gene: 4. Germline V gene data show CDR1 as MGHRA and CDR2 as YSYEKL. CDR3 residues: CASGQGAGYGYTF. The CDR3 DNA reads as TGCGCCAGCGGACAGGGGGCAGGGTATGGCTACACCTTC.

The chain joins TRBV19 to TRBJ2-1; D is unclear. V lost 0 bases to trimming and J lost 6 bases, with 6 bases between them. Germline values: CDR1 LNHDA, CDR2 SQIVND (reference sequence). CDR3 size: 13 residues. CDR3 protein: CASSIEGSNEQFF. As DNA, the CDR3 is TGTGCCAGTAGTATAGAGGGCAGCAATGAGCAGTTCTTC.

This chain joins TRBV30 and TRBJ1-6; the match to TRBD1 covers 7 bases. V shed 2 bases and J 10 bases; nucleotides not matched to a gene: 8. Germline V gives CDR1 GTSNPN, CDR2 SVGIG (reference sequence). This CDR3 comprises 14 residues. CDR3 sequence: CAWSMGQTGSPLHF. The CDR3, as DNA: TGTGCCTGGAGTATGGGACAGACAGGATCACCCCTCCACTTT.

This chain joins TRBV6-5 and TRBJ2-5; no definite D call. This CDR3 is built from 11 residues. Germline CDR1 is MNHEY and CDR2 is SVGAGI. V was shortened by 5 bases and J by 11 bases, with 12 bases between the two germline ends. CDR3: CASSELLEQYF. CDR3 bases: TGTGCCAGCAGTGAATTGTTAGAGCAGTACTTC.

V usage is TRBV10-3 and J usage is TRBJ1-3; TRBD1 matches 8 bases. Germline V CDR1 and CDR2: ENHRY, SYGVKD. V dropped 5 bases and J dropped 4; count of bases not matched to a gene: 7. The CDR3 runs 15 residues. CDR3 nucleotide sequence: TGTGCCATCAGTTCACTACAGGGGGAAGGAAACACCATATATTTT. It codes for CAISSLQGEGNTIYF.

V is TRBV14 and J is TRBJ2-7; 13 bases agree with TRBD2. CDR1 and CDR2 (germline): SGHDN, FVKESK. This CDR3 is 15 amino acids long. V was clipped by 4 bases and J by 5 bases; unmatched bases: 5. CDR3 sequence: CASSLLAGGPNEQYF. The CDR3 bases are TGTGCCAGCAGCCTACTAGCGGGAGGGCCCAACGAGCAGTACTTC.

This rearrangement joins TRBV27 to TRBJ2-2; TRBD1 is a possible D gene (5 bases). The ends were cut back, 3 bases at V and 5 bases at J, with 7 bases in the middle. Germline loops: CDR1 MNHEY, CDR2 SMNVEV (reference sequence). The length of the CDR3 is 13 residues. The CDR3 DNA is TGTGCCAGCAGTTTCAGGGAAACCGGGGAGCTGTTTTTT. It codes for CASSFRETGELFF.

The rearrangement joins TRBV4-1 to TRBJ1-1, with D possibly matching TRBD1 (5 bases). Germline V gives CDR1 MGHRA, CDR2 YSYEKL. The germline V and J ends were trimmed by 0 bases and 1 base, with 21 bases remaining between them. This CDR3 spans 19 amino acids. CDR3 residues: CASSQENYPPGRENTEAFF. The CDR3, as DNA: TGCGCCAGCAGCCAAGAAAACTATCCACCGGGACGAGAGAACACTGAAGCTTTCTTT.

This chain joins TRBV10-2 and TRBJ2-7, with 11 bases that match TRBD1. Germline V gene data show CDR1 as WSHSY and CDR2 as SAAADI. After removal of 3 bases from V and 9 bases from J, the junction contained 13 bases not matched to a gene. This CDR3 is built from 16 residues. The CDR3 is CASSELMGQGEVGQYF. The CDR3 region has the DNA TGCGCCAGCAGTGAATTAATGGGACAGGGGGAAGTCGGGCAGTACTTC.

This chain links TRBV2 with TRBJ2-7, with 9 nucleotides matching TRBD1. The CDR3 has 14 residues. Germline loops: CDR1 SNHLY, CDR2 FYNNEI. The junction had 7 bases not matched to a gene; V was cut back by 10 bases and J by 0 bases. The CDR3 sequence is CANSPGQGSYEQYF. The DNA of the CDR3 is TGTGCCAACTCCCCGGGACAGGGCTCCTACGAGCAGTACTTC.